Listed below are T cell receptor beta chains from one sample, sequenced in a study of blood T cell repertoires in COVID-19. The table came from immunoSEQ multiplex PCR; TCRdb's copy has only in-frame clones and leaves some out. This table holds 350,000 to 400,000 clones, 85% to 90% found once. The sample taken for sequencing was peripheral blood. These TCRs come from a man aged 18 to 30 with active or convalescent COVID-19. The CDR3 runs from the conserved cysteine through the conserved F or W. The order of the fields is J gene, clone size, V gene, D gene, CDR3 DNA, CDR3 protein. A D gene is named only where the DNA matches it firmly. Clone size is given for some rows only: seen once, a few or many times, or a class if the clone is expanded.

>TRBJ2-7|once|TRBV28|TRBD1
TGTGCCAGCAGTTCCCGACAGGGGGCTCGCGAGCAGTACTTC
CASSSRQGAREQYF
>TRBJ2-1|-|TRBV7-2|TRBD1
TGTGCCAGCAGCCGGGACGGGACAGGGAGAAATGAGCAGTTCTTC
CASSRDGTGRNEQFF
>TRBJ2-7|-|TRBV7-2|TRBD1
TGTGCCAGCAGCCACGGGACAGGGGGCTACGAGCAGTACTTC
CASSHGTGGYEQYF
>TRBJ1-1|-|TRBV24-1|-
TGTGCCACCAGTGATTTGCATGGCGGTAACACTGAAGCTTTCTTT
CATSDLHGGNTEAFF
>TRBJ1-2|-|TRBV6-1|TRBD1
TGTGCCAGCAGTGACCGACACAGGGGCTATGGCTACACCTTC
CASSDRHRGYGYTF
>TRBJ1-1|-|TRBV3-1/TRBV3-2|TRBD1
TGTGCCAGCAGCCACAAGGACAGGGGTCCCCCTTTCTTT
CASSHKDRGPPFF
>TRBJ1-5|few|TRBV4-1|TRBD1
TGCGCCAGCAGCCCAACAGGGGGCTATCAGCCCCAGCATTTT
CASSPTGGYQPQHF
>TRBJ2-6|once|TRBV14|-
TGTGCCAGCAGCCTTTGGGGCCCTGTCTCTGGGGCCAACGTCCTGACTTTC
CASSLWGPVSGANVLTF
>TRBJ2-3|-|TRBV7-2|-
TGTGCCAGCAGCTTAGAAACAGGGCCCCACGCGCAGTATTTT
CASSLETGPHAQYF
>TRBJ1-6|-|TRBV6-6|-
TGTGCCAGCAGTTACGGCTCCCCGGGTTCACCCCTCCACTTT
CASSYGSPGSPLHF
>TRBJ2-2|once|TRBV7-2|TRBD1
TGTGCCAGCAGTGGACAGGGGGGCGCCGGGGAGCTGTTTTTT
CASSGQGGAGELFF
>TRBJ2-1|-|TRBV6-2/TRBV6-3|-
TGTGCCAGCAGGTACAGAAGCGACAGCTCCTACAATGAGCAGTTCTTC
CASRYRSDSSYNEQFF
>TRBJ1-5|-|TRBV19|TRBD1
TGTGCCAGTAAGGGACAGGGACTGTCATATAGCAATCAGCCCCAGCATTTT
CASKGQGLSYSNQPQHF
>TRBJ2-7|-|TRBV29-1|TRBD1
TGCAGCGTTGGGGACAGGGTGGGTCCCTACGAGCAGTACTTC
CSVGDRVGPYEQYF
>TRBJ2-7|-|TRBV6-5|TRBD1
TGTGCCAGCAGGACAGGGGGCTACGAGCAGTACTTC
CASRTGGYEQYF
>TRBJ1-6|-|TRBV7-3|TRBD1
TGTGCCAGCAGCTTAATGGCAGGGGGCTTATCACCCCTCCACTTT
CASSLMAGGLSPLHF
>TRBJ2-5|-|TRBV18|-
TGTGCCAGCTCCTACGGGAGAGAGACCCAGTACTTC
CASSYGRETQYF
>TRBJ1-2|-|TRBV6-2/TRBV6-3|TRBD1
TGTGCCAGCAGTTACGACAGGGGTGGCTACACCTTC
CASSYDRGGYTF
>TRBJ1-1|-|TRBV6-5|-
TGTGCCAGCAGTTACCTTGGGCAGAACACTGAAGCTTTCTTT
CASSYLGQNTEAFF
>TRBJ1-5|-|TRBV28|-
TGTGCCAGCAGTTTATGGGGTGAGGGTAATCAGCCCCAGCATTTT
CASSLWGEGNQPQHF
>TRBJ1-6|-|TRBV7-9|-
TGTGCCAGCAGCTCAATCGCAGGGGTTTCAGGTTCACCCCTCCACTTT
CASSSIAGVSGSPLHF
>TRBJ1-5|-|TRBV28|TRBD1
TGTGCCAGCAGTGGCGGGACAGGGTGGTATCAGCCCCAGCATTTT
CASSGGTGWYQPQHF
>TRBJ1-1|-|TRBV29-1|-
TGCAGCGTTGTCCAGAACACTGAAGCTTTCTTT
CSVVQNTEAFF
>TRBJ1-2|-|TRBV5-1|-
TGCGCCAGCAGCGCGGAACCGACAGTCCCAGGCTATGGCTACACCTTC
CASSAEPTVPGYGYTF
>TRBJ1-1|-|TRBV5-6|-
TGTGCCAGCAGCTTATGGCGGGATAACACTGAAGCTTTCTTT
CASSLWRDNTEAFF
>TRBJ2-7|-|TRBV27|TRBD1
TGTGCCAGCTCAACCTTAGACAGGGGGTACGAGCAGTACTTC
CASSTLDRGYEQYF
>TRBJ1-5|-|TRBV25-1|-
TGTGCCAGCAGTGAAAGAGGCAGCTTGCCGTATCCCCAGCATTTT
CASSERGSLPYPQHF
>TRBJ1-4|-|TRBV5-6|TRBD1
TGTGCCAGCAGCGCGGGACAGGGGTTGTCTAATGAAAAACTGTTTTTT
CASSAGQGLSNEKLFF
>TRBJ1-1|-|TRBV18|-
TGTGCCAGCTCCCCTACGGGGAACACTGAAGCTTTCTTT
CASSPTGNTEAFF
>TRBJ1-5|-|TRBV19|-
TGTGCCAGTAGTATAGATTCATCGGGGCCCCAGCATTTT
CASSIDSSGPQHF
>TRBJ1-2|-|TRBV5-4|-
TGTGCCAGCAGCTTCCGACAGGAATTCGGCTACACCTTC
CASSFRQEFGYTF
>TRBJ2-5|-|TRBV3-1/TRBV3-2|TRBD1
TGTGCCAGCAGACCACCGACAGGGAAGACTACCCAGTACTTC
CASRPPTGKTTQYF
>TRBJ2-1|-|TRBV28|TRBD2
TGTGCCAGCAGTTTTGGGGGGGCCTACAATGAGCAGTTCTTC
CASSFGGAYNEQFF
>TRBJ2-3|-|TRBV5-1|TRBD2
TGCGCCAGCAGCTGGGGACTAGCGGGAGGCTATACGCAGTATTTT
CASSWGLAGGYTQYF
>TRBJ1-5|-|TRBV15|-
TGTGCCACCAGCAGAGATGAGGGAAATGGCAATCAGCCCCAGCATTTT
CATSRDEGNGNQPQHF
>TRBJ2-6|once|TRBV19|-
TGTGCCAGTAGCGTCGGGGGATCGGACGGGGCCAACGTCCTGACTTTC
CASSVGGSDGANVLTF
>TRBJ2-1|once|TRBV7-3|-
TGTGCCAGCAGCCCCGCCGTAGGGCCGGGAAATGAGCAGTTCTTC
CASSPAVGPGNEQFF
>TRBJ1-6|-|TRBV4-1|TRBD1
TGCGCCAGCAGCCAAGAACAGGGGGCGAGGAATTCACCCCTCCACTTT
CASSQEQGARNSPLHF
>TRBJ1-5|-|TRBV5-1|-
TGCGCCAGCAGCTTGGAGAGAAATCAGCCCCAGCATTTT
CASSLERNQPQHF
>TRBJ1-2|-|TRBV29-1|TRBD1
TGCAGCGTTGAGTCAGCGACAGGGAGGATCGGTGGCTACACCTTC
CSVESATGRIGGYTF
>TRBJ1-4|-|TRBV6-5|TRBD1
TGTGCCAGCAGTTACCAGGGGGCGATAGGTGAAAAACTGTTTTTT
CASSYQGAIGEKLFF
>TRBJ2-1|-|TRBV7-8|TRBD2
TGTGCCAGCAGCTTAGTAGCGGGGGGGCAAGATGAGCAGTTCTTC
CASSLVAGGQDEQFF
>TRBJ2-2|once|TRBV9|-
TGTGCCAGCAGCGTAACAGGGATCGGGGAGCTGTTTTTT
CASSVTGIGELFF
>TRBJ1-5|-|TRBV4-2|-
TGTGCCAGCAGCCAAGATCGCGGTAGCAATCAGCCCCAGCATTTT
CASSQDRGSNQPQHF
>TRBJ1-1|-|TRBV19|TRBD1
TGTGCCAGTAGCTGGACAGGGAACGCTGAAGCTTTCTTT
CASSWTGNAEAFF
>TRBJ2-7|-|TRBV6-6|TRBD2
TGTGCCAGCAGTTACGGGACTAGCGGGGGGGTCGAGCAGTACTTC
CASSYGTSGGVEQYF
>TRBJ1-3|-|TRBV28|TRBD1
TGTGCCAGCAGGGGACAGGGGTTAGACACCATATATTTT
CASRGQGLDTIYF
>TRBJ1-5|-|TRBV6-2/TRBV6-3|-
TGTGCCAGCAGTACAAGAGGACAGCCCCAGCATTTT
CASSTRGQPQHF
>TRBJ1-1|-|TRBV7-3|-
TGTGCCAGCAGCTTTGTCCCCGGGATCGAAGCTTTCTTT
CASSFVPGIEAFF